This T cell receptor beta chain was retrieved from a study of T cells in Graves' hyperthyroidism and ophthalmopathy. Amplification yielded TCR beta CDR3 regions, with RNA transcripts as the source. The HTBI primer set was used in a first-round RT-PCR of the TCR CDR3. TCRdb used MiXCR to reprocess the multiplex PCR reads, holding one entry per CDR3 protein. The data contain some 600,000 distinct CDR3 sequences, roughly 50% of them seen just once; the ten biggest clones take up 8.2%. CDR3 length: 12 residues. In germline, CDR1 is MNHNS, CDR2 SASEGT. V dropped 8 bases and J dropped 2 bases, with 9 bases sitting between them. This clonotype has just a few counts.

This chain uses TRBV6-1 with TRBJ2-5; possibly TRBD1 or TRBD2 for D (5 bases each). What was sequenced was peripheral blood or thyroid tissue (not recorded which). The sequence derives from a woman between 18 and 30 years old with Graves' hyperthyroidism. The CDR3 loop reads CASGDPQETQYF. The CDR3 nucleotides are TGTGCCAGCGGGGACCCACAAGAGACCCAGTACTTC.